This entry features one TCR beta chain sequence. The target antigen is unknown. After removal of 3 bases from V and 0 bases from J, the junction contained 6 bases not matched to a gene. Germline V gene lookup returns CDR1 SGHVS and CDR2 FQNEAQ. The CDR3 contains 16 residues. Data came from immunoSEQ multiplex PCR; TCRdb stores just in-frame clones and leaves some out. The table shows 600,000 to 750,000 clones, with 80% to 95% occurring only once. This entry comes from a study of shared clonotypes between healthy human individuals. Points from the study as a whole: Memory subsets had estimated richness that was generally smaller than that of naive subsets. Shared clonotypes across all four donors exceeded non-shared ones in generation probability.

The clonotype comes from a man aged 18-30 years in good health. Some clones in this sample may be carry-over from other donors' samples. The gene calls are TRBV7-8 and TRBJ2-7; 9 bases line up with TRBD1. Sequencing was carried out using memory CD8+ T cells from PBMCs. Subset here: CD45RO+ cells pooled with CCR7-negative TemRA cells. CDR3 sequence reads: CASSLEQGANSYEQYF. The CDR3 nucleotides read TGTGCCAGCAGCTTGGAACAGGGGGCTAACTCCTACGAGCAGTACTTC.